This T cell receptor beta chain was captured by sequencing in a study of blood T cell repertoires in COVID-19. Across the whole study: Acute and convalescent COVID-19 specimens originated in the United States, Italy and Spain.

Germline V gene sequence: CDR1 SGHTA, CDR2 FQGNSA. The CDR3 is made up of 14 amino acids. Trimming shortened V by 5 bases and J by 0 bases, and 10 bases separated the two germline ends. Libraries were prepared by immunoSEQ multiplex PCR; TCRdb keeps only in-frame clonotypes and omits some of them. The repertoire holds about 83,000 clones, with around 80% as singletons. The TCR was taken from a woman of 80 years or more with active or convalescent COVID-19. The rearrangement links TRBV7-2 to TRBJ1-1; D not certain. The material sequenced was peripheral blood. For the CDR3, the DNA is TGTGCCAGCAGCCCAGGACTGATGAACACTGAAGCTTTCTTT. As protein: CASSPGLMNTEAFF.